The subject of this entry is one T cell receptor (beta chain). At least ten counts were recorded for this clonotype. The antigen this receptor binds is unknown. No quality values exist for individual bases; no much larger clone is one base distant. This sample stems from a study of CD8+CD57+ T cells in acquired aplastic anemia (dated by TCRdb to 2016 to 2019). Context from the whole study: Extracted DNA from sorted CD4+ and CD8+ cells averaged 3.2 ug, ranging from 0.2 to 27.4 ug. CD8+CD57+ expansion was defined as frequency above the mean frequency observed in healthy subjects. Broader findings and caveats from the paper: Twenty-nine CD8+ CDR3 sequences were shared between patients and controls but appeared highly expressed in patients and within their immunodominant clones. CD8+ Simpson's diversity did not differ significantly between patients and healthy controls (P=0.060).

Flow cytometry had shown CD8+CD57+ cell expansion in the patients selected for sequencing. All patients had severe acquired aplastic anemia diagnosed by International Study of Aplastic Anemia and Agranulocytosis and Camitta criteria. At the time blood was sampled, none of the patients had received any therapy. TCR repertoires of sorted CD4+ and CD8+ blood T cells from severe aplastic anemia patients and healthy subjects were deep-sequenced in the study. Patients were enrolled under clinicaltrials.gov protocols 00001620, 01623167, 00001397, 00071045, 00081523 and 00961064 in the USA. Ficoll-Paque density gradient centrifugation was used to isolate peripheral blood mononuclear cells. CD4+ and CD8+ T cells were sorted by FACS or magnetic beads before DNA extraction. Profiling of TCR beta VDJ combinations and CDR3 sequences used genomic DNA as the template. TCR repertoire sequencing was run on an Illumina HiSeq 2000. From the authors' description of their analysis: TRBV/TRBJ rearrangement plots, CDR3 size and DJ length profiles, and Simpson's diversity index were used to assess repertoires. The immunodominant clone was defined as the most abundant DNA sequence in deep sequencing data. CDR3 amino acid sequences were screened for sharing across subjects and compared with published repertoires and the VDJdb database. TCRdb's own reprocessing of the public reads used fastp at Q25 and MiXCR and kept productive beta chains. Each entry merges the rows of one CDR3 protein and shows their most common DNA and genes. TCRdb, not the authors, supplied the V and J calls. The sample contains 150,000 to 200,000 distinct CDR3 sequences, around 47% of them found a single time. The ten largest account for under 3.5% of the sample.

At the junction V is shortened by 3 bases and J by 4 bases, with 13 bases in between. The CDR3 holds 14 amino acids from the cysteine to the phenylalanine. Only the CDR3 DNA is retained, 42 bases long and in frame from the first base. Material for sequencing was sorted CD4+, CD8+, or CD8+CD57+ T cells (not recorded which) from PBMCs. The sequence came from a human donor with aplastic anemia. The chain uses TRBV12-3 or TRBV12-4 and TRBJ2-7, and TRBD2 may be the D gene, going by 7 matching bases. The CDR3 reads CASSFGGALYEQYF. The DNA sequence follows: TGTGCCAGCAGTTTTGGGGGGGCCCTGTACGAGCAGTACTTC.